What follows are 20 T cell receptor beta chains derived from one specimen sequenced in a study of response to subunit inactivated influenza vaccine. TCRdb ran MiXCR on the RT-PCR reads and lists one entry per CDR3 protein. Of about 500,000 distinct CDR3 sequences listed, 6.5% to 8% are singletons. This specimen was PBMCs from blood, taken around 25 months after vaccination. Every receptor here comes from a man aged 45 to 70 who received an inactivated influenza vaccine.

The table lists this clonotype with a few counts. The rearrangement links TRBV6-5 to TRBJ2-5, with a weak D call TRBD1 (6 bases). V lost 4 bases, J lost 3 bases, and 15 bases lay in between. This CDR3 comprises 15 residues. The V gene's germline CDR1 is MNHEY and CDR2 SVGAGI. The CDR3 loop is CASSSVRDIEETQYF. The DNA of the CDR3 is TGTGCCAGCAGTTCGGTCCGGGACATTGAAGAGACCCAGTACTTC.

The J gene is TRBJ2-1, the V gene TRBV5-1; no definite D call. V was cut by 4 bases and J by 8 bases, with 10 bases left in between. This CDR3 contains 12 residues. The germline V gene encodes CDR1 SGHRS and CDR2 YFSETQ. CDR3 in DNA: TGCGCCAGCAGCACCATCGGGCATGAGCAGTTCTTC. Encoded protein: CASSTIGHEQFF.

The chain recombines TRBV21-1 with TRBJ1-2; TRBD1 is the table's D call, not checked against the DNA. TRBV21-1 has pseudogene status. CDR3 length: 12 residues. The CDR3 loop is CASRRTGRGYTF. DNA of the CDR3: TGTGCCAGCCGCCGGACAGGGCGCGGCTACACCTTC.

This clonotype occurred a few times. V gene TRBV3-1 combines with J gene TRBJ2-2, with a possible D match to TRBD2 (6 bases). Trimming cost V 0 bases and J 6 bases, with 14 bases left between them. The length of the CDR3 is 16 residues. CDR1 is LGHDT, CDR2 YNNKEL, per germline (reference sequence). The CDR3 loop is CASSQEWSRGAGELFF. CDR3 bases: TGTGCCAGCAGCCAAGAATGGAGTCGCGGGGCCGGGGAGCTGTTTTTT.

This clonotype was picked up a small number of times. V gene TRBV9 combines with J gene TRBJ1-5; perhaps TRBD1 as D (5 bases). V was trimmed by 3 bases and J by 5 bases, leaving 6 bases between them. CDR1 SGDLS and CDR2 YYNGEE come from the germline V gene. The CDR3 runs 12 residues. CDR3: CASSATDQPQHF. In nucleotides, the CDR3 is TGTGCCAGCAGCGCGACAGATCAGCCCCAGCATTTT.

This clonotype was counted only a few times. The V gene is TRBV4-1, the J gene TRBJ1-2; D unclear. Germline V gives CDR1 MGHRA, CDR2 YSYEKL. Trimming removed 1 base at V and 8 bases at J, with 14 bases between. The CDR3 contains 14 residues. Here the CDR3 reads CASSQGWGGGGYTF. CDR3 sequence (DNA): TGCGCCAGCAGCCAAGGATGGGGTGGTGGCGGCTACACCTTC.

The chain recombines TRBV5-1 with TRBJ2-5, with 7 bases lining up with TRBD2. Germline loops: CDR1 SGHRS, CDR2 YFSETQ. J was trimmed by 5 bases and V by 5 bases; bases with no gene match: 9. This CDR3 is 14 amino acids long. The DNA of the CDR3 is TGCGCCAGCAGACCCGGGACTACCCGTGAGACCCAGTACTTC. Amino acids: CASRPGTTRETQYF.

This clonotype was observed many times. The rearrangement links TRBV28 to TRBJ2-2; 11 bases align to TRBD2. Germline assignment: CDR1 MDHEN and CDR2 SYDVKM. The V and J ends lost 6 bases and 2 bases, in that order; junction bases with no gene match: 5. CDR3 length: 16 amino acids. Here the CDR3 DNA reads TGTGCCAGCAGACTACTAGCGGGAGAAAACACCGGGGAGCTGTTTTTT. It encodes CASRLLAGENTGELFF.

This clonotype was recorded at least ten times. This chain connects TRBV5-1 to TRBJ2-7; 9 nucleotides align to TRBD1. The germline V gene encodes CDR1 SGHRS and CDR2 YFSETQ. With V trimmed by 5 bases and J by 6 bases, 12 bases remained unmatched. This CDR3 comprises 15 residues. CDR3 sequence: CASRKSGTGIVEQYF. The CDR3 coding sequence is TGCGCCAGCAGGAAATCCGGGACAGGGATAGTCGAGCAGTACTTC. Supplemented by reference TRBV5-1 and TRBJ2-7, the full variable domain reads KAGVTQTPRYLIKTRGQQVTLSCSPISGHRSVSWYQQTPGQGLQFLFEYFSETQRNKGNFPGRFSGRQFSNSRSEMNVSTLELGDSALYLCASRKSGTGIVEQYFGPGTRLTVT.

V usage is TRBV20-1 and J usage is TRBJ1-5; 7 positions agree with TRBD1. Germline CDR1 and CDR2: DFQATT and SNEGSKA (reference sequence). Unmatched junction bases numbered 9, after V lost 0 bases and J lost 1 base. The CDR3 extends over 17 amino acids. CDR3 bases: TGCAGTGCTAGAGATAACAAGGGGGCTTGGAGCAATCAGCCCCAGCATTTT. It specifies CSARDNKGAWSNQPQHF.

The sample holds many counts of this clonotype. The rearrangement links TRBV12-3 or TRBV12-4 to TRBJ1-2; D is perhaps TRBD1 (6 bases). Deletions cut 7 bases from V and 8 bases from J, with 20 bases between. This CDR3 has 14 residues. CDR3 bases: TGTGCCAGCACCCCCCTCCCACAGGGCAAAGGCTACACCTTC. Translation: CASTPLPQGKGYTF.

This clonotype was seen at least ten times. J is TRBJ1-2 and V is TRBV7-2; TRBD1 is a possible D gene (5 bases). Germline values: CDR1 SGHTA, CDR2 FQGNSA. The V end lost 5 bases, the J end lost 0 bases, and 16 bases lay between the germline ends. The CDR3 covers 16 residues. CDR3 nucleotides: TGTGCCAGCAGCCCCGTTTGGGGGTCCTCTAACTATGGCTACACCTTC. Translating it yields CASSPVWGSSNYGYTF.

The chain couples TRBV5-1 to TRBJ2-1; D is possibly TRBD2 (6 bases). Trimming removed 5 bases from V and 3 bases from J, with 15 bases in between. Germline V gene sequence: CDR1 SGHRS, CDR2 YFSETQ. The CDR3 length is 15 residues. In DNA, the CDR3 is TGCGCCAGCAGTAGGGTCGCGGGGAACTACAATGAGCAGTTCTTC. This sequence encodes CASSRVAGNYNEQFF. Full variable domain (missing parts from reference TRBV5-1 and TRBJ2-1): KAGVTQTPRYLIKTRGQQVTLSCSPISGHRSVSWYQQTPGQGLQFLFEYFSETQRNKGNFPGRFSGRQFSNSRSEMNVSTLELGDSALYLCASSRVAGNYNEQFFGPGTRLTVL.

This clonotype was detected many times. This chain uses TRBV2 with TRBJ1-1; D gene ambiguous. The length of the CDR3 is 12 residues. Germline V gives CDR1 SNHLY, CDR2 FYNNEI. Trimming stripped 5 bases from V and 11 bases from J, with 15 bases between. The CDR3, as DNA: TGTGCCAGCAGTCAAGTCTGGATGCAGGCTTTCTTT. Translated: CASSQVWMQAFF.

This clonotype was seen at least ten times. The gene calls are TRBV29-1 and TRBJ2-2; D might be TRBD1 or TRBD2, each matching 5 bases. This CDR3 region has 12 residues. CDR1 SQVTM and CDR2 ANQGSEA come from the germline V gene. The V gene lost 5 bases and the J gene lost 11 bases, with 15 bases spanning the gap. Here the CDR3 reads CSVSGRSSELFF. CDR3 coding DNA: TGCAGCGTTTCGGGACGGTCCAGCGAGCTGTTTTTT.

The chain employs TRBV12-3 or TRBV12-4 and TRBJ2-7; D not certain. The ends were cut back, 3 bases at V and 3 bases at J, with 36 bases in the middle. The CDR3 length is 22 residues. DNA for the CDR3: TGTGCCAGCAGTTTCTATGAAGGGCCTGTTTTGATTTCATGTGGGTTTGTCTACGAGCAGTACTTC. Translation gives CASSFYEGPVLISCGFVYEQYF.

This clonotype has more than one count but fewer than ten. The chain couples TRBV20-1 to TRBJ2-7; 14 bases map to TRBD2. This CDR3 contains 14 residues. Germline V gene sequence: CDR1 DFQATT, CDR2 SNEGSKA (reference sequence). J lost 3 bases, V lost 5 bases, and 3 bases had no gene match. Here the CDR3 reads CSAAGTSGSYEQYF. The CDR3 DNA follows: TGCAGTGCTGCCGGGACTAGCGGGAGCTACGAGCAGTACTTC.

This clonotype was seen repeatedly, ten times or more. The chain links TRBV20-1 to TRBJ1-2; tentative D call: TRBD1 (5 bases). The CDR3 length is 13 residues. V was clipped by 5 bases and J by 4 bases, with 14 bases between them. Germline CDR1 DFQATT, CDR2 SNEGSKA (reference sequence). CDR3 residues: CSAVDMSVYGYTF. For the CDR3, the DNA is TGCAGTGCTGTGGACATGTCTGTCTATGGCTACACCTTC.

J is TRBJ2-7 and V is TRBV7-9, with TRBD2 matching 9 bases. The germline CDR1 and CDR2 sequences are SEHNR and FQNEAQ (reference sequence). This CDR3 spans 16 amino acids. J gave up 2 bases and V 1 base, and 6 bases lay outside the gene matches. The CDR3 spells CASSLGGGAVPYEQYF. CDR3 nucleotide sequence: TGTGCCAGCAGCTTAGGCGGGGGGGCCGTCCCCTACGAGCAGTACTTC.

This clonotype turned up a few times. The J gene is TRBJ2-2, the V gene TRBV6-5, with 8 bases matching TRBD2. CDR1 MNHEY and CDR2 SVGAGI come from the germline V gene. Trimming cost V 4 bases and J 6 bases; bases outside gene matches: 4. The CDR3 extends over 14 amino acids. This CDR3 is CASSFGGEAGELFF. CDR3 DNA sequence: TGTGCCAGCAGTTTCGGGGGGGAGGCCGGGGAGCTGTTTTTT.